These 21 T cell receptor beta chains came from one sample sequenced in a study of shared clonotypes between healthy human individuals. TCRdb's copy holds only in-frame clones and misses some; the assay was immunoSEQ multiplex PCR. The table records about 1 million clones, about three quarters of them present only once. Sequenced input: memory CD4+ T cells sorted from blood. This sample's subset: CD45RA-negative fraction. The source is a man aged 18 to 29 in good health.

This clone turned up a few times. The gene calls are TRBV5-6 and TRBJ2-1; possibly TRBD2 for D (7 bases). CDR1 and CDR2 from the germline V gene are SGHDT and YYEEEE. The germline V and J ends were trimmed by 4 bases and 9 bases, with 23 bases remaining between them. CDR3 length equals 16 residues. The CDR3 DNA reads TGTGCCAGCAGCCGGGGGGCAGGCCCTGCGGGCGGTGAGCAGTTCTTC. It specifies CASSRGAGPAGGEQFF. Filled out from reference TRBV5-6 and TRBJ2-1, the complete variable domain reads DAGVTQSPTHLIKTRGQQVTLRCSPKSGHDTVSWYQQALGQGPQFIFQYYEEEERQRGNFPDRFSGHQFPNYSSELNVNALLLGDSALYLCASSRGAGPAGGEQFFGPGTRLTVL.

CDR3 sequence (DNA): TGCGCCAGCAGCTTGGAGGGGAGCGTCTACAATGAGCAGTTCTTC. This encodes CASSLEGSVYNEQFF. V is TRBV5-1 and J is TRBJ2-1; D tentatively reads TRBD1 or TRBD2 (5 bases each). This CDR3 contains 15 residues. With 0 bases removed from V and 3 bases from J, the gap between germline ends came to 10 bases. Germline CDR1 and CDR2: SGHRS and YFSETQ.

V usage is TRBV11-3 and J usage is TRBJ2-1; 13 bases are shared with TRBD2. This CDR3 comprises 18 residues. The ends lost 3 bases at V and 1 base at J; junction bases unmatched: 6. The germline V gene encodes CDR1 SGHNT and CDR2 YENEEA. The CDR3 spells CASSFTGLAGRSYNEQFF. CDR3 in DNA: TGTGCCAGCAGCTTCACGGGACTAGCGGGAAGGTCCTACAATGAGCAGTTCTTC.

V usage is TRBV4-3 and J usage is TRBJ1-6; TRBD1 might be the D (5 bases). This CDR3 spans 15 amino acids. The V gene lost 3 bases and the J gene lost 8 bases, with 14 bases spanning the gap. The germline gives CDR1 LGHNA, CDR2 YSLEER. The CDR3 region has the DNA TGCGCCAGCAGCCACGGAGGGACCCTAGATTCACCCCTCCACTTT. It is translated as CASSHGGTLDSPLHF.

V and J are TRBV18 and TRBJ2-7; weak D call: TRBD2 (5 bases). Deletions cut 4 bases from V and 7 bases from J, with 17 bases between. CDR1 and CDR2 from the germline V gene are KGHSH and LQKENI. The CDR3 loop spans 14 amino acids. DNA for the CDR3: TGTGCCAGCTCACTCGGAACTTCCTCGGGGGAGCAGTACTTC. Protein product: CASSLGTSSGEQYF.

This sequence joins TRBV2 and TRBJ2-3; 8 nucleotides match TRBD2. This CDR3 has 15 amino acids. The germline V gene has CDR1 SNHLY and CDR2 FYNNEI. V was pared by 6 bases and J by 3 bases, with 8 bases of the junction left unmatched. CDR3 in amino acids: CASRTAGGGTDTQYF. Here the CDR3 DNA reads TGTGCCAGCAGGACGGCGGGGGGAGGAACAGATACGCAGTATTTT.

The J gene is TRBJ1-6, the V gene TRBV6-5, with D perhaps matching TRBD1 (6 bases). The CDR3 totals 14 residues. Germline V lookup: CDR1 MNHEY, CDR2 SVGAGI. Trimming left V 5 bases short and J 7 bases short, with 12 bases between. DNA for the CDR3: TGTGCCAGCAGTCCAACCAGGGGCAATTCACCCCTCCACTTT. Translation gives CASSPTRGNSPLHF.

The gene calls are TRBV2 and TRBJ2-7; D remains unclear. Trimming removed 8 bases at V and 6 bases at J, with 11 bases between. The germline V gene encodes CDR1 SNHLY and CDR2 FYNNEI. The CDR3 length is 11 residues. CDR3 DNA sequence: TGTGCCAGCTCTCTCGGGTCCGAGCAGTACTTC. Translating gives CASSLGSEQYF.

This chain joins TRBV5-5 and TRBJ2-3, with TRBD2 identical over 10 bases. The CDR3 runs to 15 residues. Germline V gives CDR1 SGHKS, CDR2 YYEKEE (reference sequence). Trimming took 4 bases from V and 2 from J; bases not matched to a gene: 4. The CDR3 nucleotides are TGTGCCAGCAGCCAACTAGCGGGAAACACAGATACGCAGTATTTT. Protein sequence: CASSQLAGNTDTQYF.

V gene TRBV12-2 combines with J gene TRBJ1-5. TRBV12-2 is deemed a pseudogene. The CDR3 has 19 amino acids. The CDR3 region is CASRFQPVRIGGGIQPQHF. In DNA form, the CDR3 reads TGTGCAAGTCGCTTTCAGCCAGTCCGTATCGGTGGGGGGATTCAGCCCCAGCATTTT.

The chain employs TRBV5-1 and TRBJ1-1; 7 bases align to TRBD1. Germline trimming cut 5 bases from V and 1 base from J; bases unmatched to any gene: 5. CDR3 length equals 14 residues. Germline CDR1 is SGHRS and CDR2 is YFSETQ. CDR3 nucleotide sequence: TGCGCCAGCAGAGCCCAGGGGGGGAACACTGAAGCTTTCTTT. Its protein product is CASRAQGGNTEAFF.

Comments on this clone: The same CDR3 is also encoded by other DNA sequences in this sample. This chain connects TRBV7-8 to TRBJ2-2; TRBD2 matches at 8 bases. The CDR3 sequence is 16 residues long. V gave up 5 bases and J gave up 1 base; unmatched junction bases: 6. Germline V CDR1 and CDR2: SGHVS, FQNEAQ. The CDR3 here is CASSPRTSLNTGELFF. For the CDR3, the DNA is TGTGCCAGCAGCCCGAGGACTAGCCTGAACACCGGGGAGCTGTTTTTT.

V and J are TRBV29-1 and TRBJ2-7; 12 positions match TRBD2. The V gene's germline CDR1 is SQVTM and CDR2 ANQGSEA. The CDR3 totals 16 residues. V was pared by 4 bases and J by 3 bases, with 10 bases of the junction left unmatched. The CDR3 DNA follows: TGCAGCGTTGCTAGCGGGAGGGCCTCGGTGAACTACGAGCAGTACTTC. Amino acids: CSVASGRASVNYEQYF.

V gene TRBV25-1 combines with J gene TRBJ2-7; 9 nucleotides agree with TRBD1. The CDR3 consists of 15 residues. Germline V lookup: CDR1 MGHDK, CDR2 SYGVNS. With 3 bases clipped from V and 2 bases from J, the junction kept 5 bases outside the gene matches. CDR3 DNA sequence: TGTGCCAGCAGTGATTCGGACAGGGGAACCTACGAGCAGTACTTC. Its translation is CASSDSDRGTYEQYF.

The table lists this clone with many counts. J is TRBJ1-5 and V is TRBV7-2; the D is unclear. Trimming took off 1 base at V and 1 base at J, with 8 bases between the two ends. CDR1 is SGHTA, CDR2 FQGNSA, per germline. The CDR3 loop spans 15 amino acids. CDR3 nucleotides: TGTGCCAGCAGCTTAGAGGTAGGCAGCAATCAGCCCCAGCATTTT. It specifies CASSLEVGSNQPQHF.

Concerning this clone itself: A read error may be the cause here, since a much bigger clone is one base away. The sample contains more than one DNA sequence encoding this CDR3. The genes are TRBV18 and TRBJ1-5; 9 bases agree with TRBD1. Germline CDR1 is KGHSH and CDR2 is LQKENI. This CDR3 comprises 15 residues. The V gene end was trimmed by 3 bases and the J gene end by 4 bases; junction bases not matched to a gene: 4. CDR3 residues: CASSPDRGGNQPQHF. The CDR3 coding sequence is TGTGCCAGCTCACCGGACAGGGGAGGTAATCAGCCCCAGCATTTT. The full variable domain, rest sourced from reference TRBV18 and TRBJ1-5, is NAGVMQNPRHLVRRRGQEARLRCSPMKGHSHVYWYRQLPEEGLKFMVYLQKENIIDESGMPKERFSAEFPKEGPSILRIQQVVRGDSAAYFCASSPDRGGNQPQHFGDGTRLSIL.

V and J are TRBV13 and TRBJ2-7; D unclear. Germline V gene data show CDR1 as PRHDT and CDR2 as FYEKMQ (reference sequence). Deletions cut 2 bases from V and 3 bases from J, with 8 bases between. This CDR3 comprises 13 residues. The CDR3 bases are TGTGCCAGCAGCTTAAAGGCCGGCTACGAGCAGTACTTC. This translates into CASSLKAGYEQYF.

V gene TRBV5-1 combines with J gene TRBJ1-6; maybe TRBD1 (6 bases). Looked up from germline, CDR1 is SGHRS and CDR2 is YFSETQ. Trimming removed 4 bases at V and 6 bases at J, with 17 bases between. This CDR3 has 16 residues. This CDR3 is CASSPTPGGGNSPLHF. The DNA of the CDR3 is TGCGCCAGCAGCCCAACTCCGGGGGGCGGTAATTCACCCCTCCACTTT.

This sequence joins TRBV7-2 and TRBJ2-1, with D possibly called TRBD1 or TRBD2 (5 bases each). CDR3 size: 15 residues. Germline lookup yields CDR1 SGHTA and CDR2 FQGNSA. V was clipped by 5 bases and J by 4 bases, with 15 bases between them. CDR3 loop: CASSLRDPRYNEQFF. CDR3 coding DNA: TGTGCCAGCAGCCTCCGGGACCCGCGGTACAATGAGCAGTTCTTC.

This sequence joins TRBV5-1 and TRBJ2-5; D is ambiguous. Germline V gene lookup returns CDR1 SGHRS and CDR2 YFSETQ. The CDR3 contains 14 residues. Trimming removed 0 bases from V and 5 bases from J, with 11 bases in between. CDR3 amino acids: CASSLEGYRETQYF. The CDR3 nucleotides are TGCGCCAGCAGCTTGGAAGGGTATCGGGAGACCCAGTACTTC.

The chain links TRBV6-1 to TRBJ1-1; 9 bases map to TRBD1. The CDR3 is made up of 15 amino acids. Looked up from germline, CDR1 is MNHNS and CDR2 is SASEGT. V lost 8 bases, J lost 0 bases, and 7 bases stayed unmatched. The CDR3 nucleotides are TGTGCCAGCGTTCCCCGGGACAGGGTGAACACTGAAGCTTTCTTT. Protein: CASVPRDRVNTEAFF.